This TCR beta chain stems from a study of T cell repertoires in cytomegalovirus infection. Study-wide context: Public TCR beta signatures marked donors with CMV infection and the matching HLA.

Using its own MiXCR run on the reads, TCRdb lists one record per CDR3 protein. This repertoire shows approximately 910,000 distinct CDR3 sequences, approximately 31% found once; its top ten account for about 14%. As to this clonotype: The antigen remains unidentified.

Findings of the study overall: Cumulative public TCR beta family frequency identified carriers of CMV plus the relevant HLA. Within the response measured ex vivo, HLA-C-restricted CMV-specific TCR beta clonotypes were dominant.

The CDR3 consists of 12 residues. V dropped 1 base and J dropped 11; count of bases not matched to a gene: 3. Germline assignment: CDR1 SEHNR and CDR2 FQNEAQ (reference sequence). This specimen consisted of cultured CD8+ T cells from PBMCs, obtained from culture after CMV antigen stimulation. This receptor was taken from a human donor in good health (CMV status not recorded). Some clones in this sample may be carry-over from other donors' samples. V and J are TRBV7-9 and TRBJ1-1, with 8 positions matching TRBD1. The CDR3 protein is CASSLGTGPAFF. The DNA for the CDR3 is TGTGCCAGCAGCTTAGGGACAGGGCCCGCTTTCTTT.